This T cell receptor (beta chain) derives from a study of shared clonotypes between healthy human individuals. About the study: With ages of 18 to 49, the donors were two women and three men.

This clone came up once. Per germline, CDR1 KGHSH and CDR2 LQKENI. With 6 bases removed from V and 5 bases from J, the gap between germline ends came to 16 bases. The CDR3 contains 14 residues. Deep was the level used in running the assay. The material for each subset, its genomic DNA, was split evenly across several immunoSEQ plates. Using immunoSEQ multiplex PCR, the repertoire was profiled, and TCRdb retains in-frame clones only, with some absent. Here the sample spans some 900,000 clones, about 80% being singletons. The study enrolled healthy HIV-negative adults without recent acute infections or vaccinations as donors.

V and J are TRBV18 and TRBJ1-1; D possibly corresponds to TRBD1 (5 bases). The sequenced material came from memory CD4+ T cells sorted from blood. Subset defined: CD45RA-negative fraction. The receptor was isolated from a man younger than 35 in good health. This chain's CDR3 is CASSMDLWGTEAFF. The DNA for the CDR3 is TGTGCCAGCTCCATGGACCTTTGGGGGACTGAAGCTTTCTTT.